The rows below give T cell receptor beta chains drawn from one sample of a study of PD-L1 blockade in urothelial cancer. This table comes from immunoSEQ multiplex PCR, and its TCRdb copy is limited to in-frame clones, with some not included. The table includes fewer than 40,000 clones, approximately 90% detected once. Sequenced material: PBMCs, taken around atezolizumab (anti-PD-L1) treatment. All receptors derive from a woman aged 55-69 years with urothelial cancer. CDR3s include the opening cysteine and the closing phenylalanine or tryptophan. The D gene is left open where the match is weak. The size of a clone is reported for some rows only, either as once, few or many, or as a class for expanded clones.

>medium-sized|TRBJ2-1|TRBV7-3|TRBD1
TGTGCCAGCAGTCTCCGAGACAGGGGATCCTACAATGAGCAGTTCTTC
CASSLRDRGSYNEQFF
>.|TRBJ1-5|TRBV6-1|.
TGTGCCAGCAGTGCAGGGACATTTAGCAATCAGCCCCAGCATTTT
CASSAGTFSNQPQHF
>.|TRBJ1-2|TRBV4-3|.
TGCGCCAGCAGCCCCGCCGGCAGCGGGCCCGGGCTTGGCTACACCTTC
CASSPAGSGPGLGYTF
>.|TRBJ2-7|TRBV7-3|TRBD2
TGTGCCAGCAGCCTATCCGGGACTACTTCAGAGCAGTACTTC
CASSLSGTTSEQYF
>.|TRBJ2-3|TRBV7-9|.
TGTGCCAGCAGACAGGGCACAGATACGCAGTATTTT
CASRQGTDTQYF
>.|TRBJ2-5|TRBV11-2|.
TGTGCCAGCAGCTTAGGGGACACCGCTCGGGGGACCCAGTACTTC
CASSLGDTARGTQYF
>.|TRBJ2-3|TRBV14|.
TGTGCCAGCAGCACACGACAGTTCACAGATACGCAGTATTTT
CASSTRQFTDTQYF
>.|TRBJ1-2|TRBV5-6|.
TGTGCCAGCAGCTTAGCTGCGATTCCCCGCTACACCTTC
CASSLAAIPRYTF
>.|TRBJ2-4|TRBV6-1|TRBD1
TGTGCCAGCAAGTCCGGGACAGTAGTGAACATTCAGTACTTC
CASKSGTVVNIQYF
>.|TRBJ2-4|TRBV7-3|.
TGTGCCAGCAGCTCCATTGGAGGGTCCTCCAAAGCTGACATTCAGTACTTC
CASSSIGGSSKADIQYF
>.|TRBJ2-7|TRBV11-2|TRBD2
TGTGCCAGCAGCCCAACTAGCGGGAGCAGGTACTTC
CASSPTSGSRYF
>.|TRBJ2-6|TRBV2|.
TGTGCCAGCAGTGATCCTAACTCTGGGGCCAACGTCCTGACTTTC
CASSDPNSGANVLTF
>.|TRBJ1-4|TRBV6-5|.
TGTGCCAGCAGTTACCCGGGCGAGGGTGGCAAACTGTTTTTT
CASSYPGEGGKLFF
>.|TRBJ2-3|TRBV19|TRBD2
TGTGCCAGTAGTATCTTTGCGGGAGGGCCAAGATCAGATACGCAGTATTTT
CASSIFAGGPRSDTQYF
>.|TRBJ2-1|TRBV5-1|TRBD1
TGCGCCAGCAGCCAAAAGACAGGGAAGGCCTACAATGAGCAGTTCTTC
CASSQKTGKAYNEQFF
>.|TRBJ1-1|TRBV18|TRBD1
TGTGCCAGCTTCGACAAACAGGGGTACCGTGAAGCTTTCTTT
CASFDKQGYREAFF
>.|TRBJ2-7|TRBV28|TRBD1
TGTGCCAGCAGTCCTCCGGGACAGGGAGCCTACGAGCAGTACTTC
CASSPPGQGAYEQYF
>.|TRBJ1-3|TRBV6-5|TRBD1
TGTGCCAGCAGCCCGACAGGGGTTGGAAACACCATATATTTT
CASSPTGVGNTIYF
>.|TRBJ1-2|TRBV5-4|.
TGTGCCAGCAGCCTACCGCCCGGGGACTATGGCTACACCTTC
CASSLPPGDYGYTF
>once|TRBJ2-1|TRBV5-6|.
TGTGCCAGCAGTTTCGAATGGACTACCATCTACAATGAGCAGTTCTTC
CASSFEWTTIYNEQFF
>.|TRBJ1-3|TRBV7-9|.
TGTGCCAGCAGCTCCCAGGGGCCTGGAAACACCATATATTTT
CASSSQGPGNTIYF
>.|TRBJ1-5|TRBV18|TRBD1
TGTGCCAGCTCACCCCAGGGGGCGACGGATCAGCCCCAGCATTTT
CASSPQGATDQPQHF
>.|TRBJ2-3|TRBV2|TRBD2
TGTGCCGACCAAGCGGGAGAGGAGGCAGATACGCAGTATTTT
CADQAGEEADTQYF
>.|TRBJ1-2|TRBV5-1|.
TGCGCCAGCAGCTTGGGCAGGGTGGTTTTTGATGGCTACACCTTC
CASSLGRVVFDGYTF
>.|TRBJ2-1|TRBV10-3|TRBD2
TGTGCCATCAGTGAGAGAGGGCTAGCGGGAGGCCGCTCCTACAATGAGCAGTTCTTC
CAISERGLAGGRSYNEQFF
>.|TRBJ2-7|TRBV4-1|.
TGCGCCAGCAGCCACCGGGGAGGAGACTACGACGAGCAGTACTTC
CASSHRGGDYDEQYF